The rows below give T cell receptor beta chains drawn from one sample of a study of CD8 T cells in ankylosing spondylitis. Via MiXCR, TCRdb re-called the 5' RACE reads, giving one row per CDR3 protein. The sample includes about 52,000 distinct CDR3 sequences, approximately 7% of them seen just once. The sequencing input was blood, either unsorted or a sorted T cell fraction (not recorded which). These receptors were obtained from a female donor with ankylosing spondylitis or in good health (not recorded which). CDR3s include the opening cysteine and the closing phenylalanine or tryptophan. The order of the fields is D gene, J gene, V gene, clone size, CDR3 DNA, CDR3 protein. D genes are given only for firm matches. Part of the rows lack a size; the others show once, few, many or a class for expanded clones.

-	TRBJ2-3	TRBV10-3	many	TGTGCCATCAGTGACCGCGCTACCACAGATACGCAGTATTTT	CAISDRATTDTQYF
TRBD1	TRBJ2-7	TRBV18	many	TGTGCCAGCTCACAGTCGACAGGGACCTACGAGCAGTACTTC	CASSQSTGTYEQYF
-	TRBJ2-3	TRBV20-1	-	TGCAGTGCTAAACCCCATACAGATACGCAGTATTTT	CSAKPHTDTQYF
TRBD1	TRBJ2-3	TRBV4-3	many	TGCGCCAGCAGCCAGGCCCAGGGGGGCACAGATACGCAGTATTTT	CASSQAQGGTDTQYF
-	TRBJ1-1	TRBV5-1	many	TGCGCCAGCAGCTTCGGGGGGACATCGAACACTGAAGCTTTCTTT	CASSFGGTSNTEAFF
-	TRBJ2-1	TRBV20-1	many	TGCAGTGCTAGTGTCCGGGGGGCTGGTGAGCAGTTCTTC	CSASVRGAGEQFF
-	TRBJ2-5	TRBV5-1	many	TGCGCCAGCAGCTTGAGCCTGGAAGAGACCCAGTACTTC	CASSLSLEETQYF
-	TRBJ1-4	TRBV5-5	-	TGTGCCAGCAGCTTGGCCGGGGGAACAACTAATGAAAAACTGTTTTTT	CASSLAGGTTNEKLFF
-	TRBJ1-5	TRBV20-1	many	TGCAGTGCTAGCCCTGGGTATAATCAGCCCCAGCATTTT	CSASPGYNQPQHF
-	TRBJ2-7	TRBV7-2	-	TGTGCCAGCAGCTTAGAACACCTTTACTCCTACGAGCAGTACTTC	CASSLEHLYSYEQYF
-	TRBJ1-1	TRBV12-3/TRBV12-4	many	TGTGCCAGCACCACGGTCCAGGGAAACACTGAAGCTTTCTTT	CASTTVQGNTEAFF
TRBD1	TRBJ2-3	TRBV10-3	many	TGTGCCACCGCAACCACGTCAGGGGGTAGCACAGATACGCAGTATTTT	CATATTSGGSTDTQYF
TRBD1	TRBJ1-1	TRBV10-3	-	TGTGCCATCAGTGCCGAGACAGGGTCCGCTGAAGCTTTCTTT	CAISAETGSAEAFF
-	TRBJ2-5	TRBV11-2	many	TGTGCCAGCAGAAGGGGGGTTGCACCGCTAGAGACCCAGTACTTC	CASRRGVAPLETQYF
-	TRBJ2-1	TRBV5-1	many	TGCGCCAGCAGCTTGCGCGGAAACAATGAGCAGTTCTTC	CASSLRGNNEQFF
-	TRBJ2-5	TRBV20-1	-	TGCAGTGCTAGCAGGAAAGAGACCCAGTACTTC	CSASRKETQYF
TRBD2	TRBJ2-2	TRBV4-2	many	TGTGCCAGCAGCCTATTTAGCGGGGGGAACACCGGGGAGCTGTTTTTT	CASSLFSGGNTGELFF
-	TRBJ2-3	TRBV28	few	TGTGCCAGCAGTTTCGGTGGGGACGTTACAGATACGCAGTATTTT	CASSFGGDVTDTQYF
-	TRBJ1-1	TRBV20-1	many	TGCAGTGCTAGAGGGTCAGGGATTAGTGACACTGAAGCTTTCTTT	CSARGSGISDTEAFF
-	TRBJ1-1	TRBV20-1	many	TGCAGCGCTTACCGGGCCGAGAACACTGAAGCTTTCTTT	CSAYRAENTEAFF
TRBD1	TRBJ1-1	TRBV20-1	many	TGCAGTGCTAGGGGCCCTCAGGGGGTATACACTGAAGCTTTCTTT	CSARGPQGVYTEAFF
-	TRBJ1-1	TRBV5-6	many	TGTGCCAGCAGCTTTGGTGGCACTGAAGCTTTCTTT	CASSFGGTEAFF
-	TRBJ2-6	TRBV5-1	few	TGCGCCAGCAGCTCGGGACAAAGCTCTGGGGCCAACGTCCTGACTTTC	CASSSGQSSGANVLTF
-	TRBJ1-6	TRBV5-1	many	TGCGCCAGCAGCTTGGAGCCGGTGAGCTCCTATAATTCACCCCTCCACTTT	CASSLEPVSSYNSPLHF
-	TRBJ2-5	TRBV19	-	TGTGCCAGTAGTATCCGGAGGCGGGGGCCTCAAGAGACCCAGTACTTC	CASSIRRRGPQETQYF
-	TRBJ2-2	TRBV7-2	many	TGTGCCAGCAGCTTTAGGGTGGGGGTCAACACCGGGGAGCTGTTTTTT	CASSFRVGVNTGELFF
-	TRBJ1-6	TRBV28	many	TGTGCCAGCAGTGCCCCCGGCATGGGGTTAGGATCACCCCTCCACTTT	CASSAPGMGLGSPLHF
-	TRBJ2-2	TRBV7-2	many	TGTGCCAGCAGCTTGACAGGTTTGGACACCGGGGAGCTGTTTTTT	CASSLTGLDTGELFF
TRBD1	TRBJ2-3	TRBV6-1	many	TGTGCCAGCAGTAGTCTTGTTCGGACAGGGGGCATGACAGATACGCAGTATTTT	CASSSLVRTGGMTDTQYF
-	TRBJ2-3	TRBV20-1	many	TGCAGTGCTAGAGATCGAATAAGGGGTAGTACGCAGTATTTT	CSARDRIRGSTQYF
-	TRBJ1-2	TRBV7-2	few	TGTGCCAGCAGCTTAGACCTGCTGCGGGCCGACTATGGCTACACCTTC	CASSLDLLRADYGYTF
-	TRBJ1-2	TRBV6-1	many	TGTGCCAGCAGTGGGGATGTAGGTGGCTACACCTTC	CASSGDVGGYTF
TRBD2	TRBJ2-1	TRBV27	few	TGTGCCAGCAGATCAAGGACTAGCGGGGGATTGAATGAGCAGTTCTTC	CASRSRTSGGLNEQFF
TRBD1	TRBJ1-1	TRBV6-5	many	TGTGCCAGCAGTTACGGACAGGGGGGACTTAACACTGAAGCTTTCTTT	CASSYGQGGLNTEAFF
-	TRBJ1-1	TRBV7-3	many	TGTGCCAGGCGGAGTGAGACTGAAGCTTTCTTT	CARRSETEAFF
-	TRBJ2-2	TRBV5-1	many	TGCGCCAGCAGCTTGGGATTATACACCGGGGAGCTGTTTTTT	CASSLGLYTGELFF
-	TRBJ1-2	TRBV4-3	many	TGCGCCAGCAGCCAAGATTCCGGAGACCGTTCTTATAACTATGGCTACACCTTC	CASSQDSGDRSYNYGYTF
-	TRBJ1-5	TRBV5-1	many	TGCGCCAGCAGCTTGGAAGGTCGGATCAATCAGCCCCAGCATTTT	CASSLEGRINQPQHF
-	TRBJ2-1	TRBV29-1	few	TGCAGCGTTGTGGCCCGGGTAGGATCTGTACCCAATGAGCAGTTCTTC	CSVVARVGSVPNEQFF
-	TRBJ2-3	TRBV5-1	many	TGCGCCAGCAGCCCGGCCACGCGCACAGATACGCAGTATTTT	CASSPATRTDTQYF
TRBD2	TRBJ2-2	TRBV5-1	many	TGCGCCAGCAGCCTACTAGCGGGGAACACCGGGGAGCTGTTTTTT	CASSLLAGNTGELFF
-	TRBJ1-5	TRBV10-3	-	TGTGCCATCAGTGAGTCGCGTGGGGATCGGCCCCAGCATTTT	CAISESRGDRPQHF
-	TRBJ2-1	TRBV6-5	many	TGTGCCAGCAGTTACTCGACAGCCTACAATGAGCAGTTCTTC	CASSYSTAYNEQFF
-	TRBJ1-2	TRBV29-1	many	TGCAGCGTTGGCGAACCTAAAGCTTCTAACTATGGCTACACCTTC	CSVGEPKASNYGYTF
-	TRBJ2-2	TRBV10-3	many	TGTGCCACCAATTCTCCGAACACCGGGGAGCTGTTTTTT	CATNSPNTGELFF
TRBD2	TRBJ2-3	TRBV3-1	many	TGTGCCAGCAGCCAAGACGCTAGCGGGGGCACAGATACGCAGTATTTT	CASSQDASGGTDTQYF
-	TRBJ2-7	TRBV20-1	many	TGCAGTGCTATGGACAGCTCCTACGAGCAGTACTTC	CSAMDSSYEQYF
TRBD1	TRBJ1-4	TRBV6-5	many	TGTGCCAGCAGTTACTCGCGACAGGGCCGCGGTGAAAAACTGTTTTTT	CASSYSRQGRGEKLFF
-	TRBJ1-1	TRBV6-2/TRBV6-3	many	TGTGCCAGCAGGGTCTCACAGGGTTTAGTACCAAGAACTGAAGCTTTCTTT	CASRVSQGLVPRTEAFF
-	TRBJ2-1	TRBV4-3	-	TGCGCCAGCAGCCAAGATCGCGTTGGTGGTGAGCAGTTCTTC	CASSQDRVGGEQFF
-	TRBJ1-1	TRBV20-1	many	TGCAGTGCTGGGGTACAGGGAAAAACTGAAGCTTTCTTT	CSAGVQGKTEAFF
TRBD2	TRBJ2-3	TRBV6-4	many	TGTGCCAGCAGTGAGAAAACGGGGGGGCAGGCAGATACGCAGTATTTT	CASSEKTGGQADTQYF
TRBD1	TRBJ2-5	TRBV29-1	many	TGCAGCGTCACCCCGGACAGGGATTGGGAGACCCAGTACTTC	CSVTPDRDWETQYF
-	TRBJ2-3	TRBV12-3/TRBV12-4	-	TGTGCCATCTGTTCCCCTCCACCCTGGACGCACGCTAGCACAGATACGCAGTATTTT	CAICSPPPWTHASTDTQYF